A single TCR delta chain is shown here with its context. TCRdb re-called clones from the RT-PCR reads via CATT. This table holds about 3,200 delta-chain clones, 20% to 25% found once. CDR1 and CDR2 (germline): TSWWSYY, QGS. CDR3 length equals 17 residues. The data were taken from a study of gamma-delta T cells after stem cell transplantation. The chain links TRDV1 to TRDJ1, with 10 bases matching TRDD3. The clonotype originates from a human donor. It is not recorded whose cells these are; they may come from a transplant donor. Sequencing used gamma-delta T cells. This chain's CDR3 is CAFRGGIRGSYTDKLIF. Here the CDR3 DNA reads TGTGCATTCCGGGGGGGGATACGCGGGTCTTACACCGATAAACTCATCTTT.